This T cell receptor beta chain was profiled in a study of blood T cell repertoires in COVID-19. Study at large: Acute-phase and convalescent COVID-19 samples originated in the United States, Italy and Spain. Sample material is recorded as cDNA or gDNA derived from T cells, B-cell-depleted T cells, or PBMCs.

Study processing details: Reference gene primer amplification gave estimated nucleated cell counts. The assay was immunoSEQ multiplex PCR, and TCRdb's table has in-frame clones only and misses some. V, J and clone size reflect that table, while D and trimming were determined from the DNA. This table has over 60,000 clones, 75% to 90% appearing once. CDR1 is MNHEY and CDR2 is SMNVEV in the germline V gene (reference sequence). V was clipped by 6 bases and J by 4 bases, with 15 bases between them. The CDR3 has 14 residues. The sequenced sample consisted of peripheral blood. The J gene is TRBJ1-2, the V gene TRBV27; D remains ambiguous. The receptor comes from a man older than 75 with acute or convalescent COVID-19. CDR3: CASSLSGPGYGYTF. The CDR3 DNA sequence: TGTGCCAGCAGCCTATCAGGTCCCGGCTATGGCTACACCTTC.